What follows are 9 T cell receptor beta chains derived from one specimen sequenced in a study of blood T cell repertoires in COVID-19 (TCRdb year 2020). Library generation was performed with the immunoSEQ multiplex PCR assay. This immuneACCESS table, as held by TCRdb, lists in-frame sequences with V and J called but not all clones. Of the missing ones, under half trace to an unresolved V gene in checked studies; the others have no known cause. The sample yields about 330,000 clones; under 95% were counted once. Less than 20% of the sample belongs to the ten largest clones. The sequenced sample was PBMCs or T cells enriched from blood (not recorded which). The receptors here all came from a woman younger than 45 who had recovered from COVID-19.

This chain connects TRBV7-6 to TRBJ2-3; D remains ambiguous. The CDR3 sequence is 17 residues long. CDR1 is SGHVS and CDR2 is FNYEAQ in the germline V gene. V was pared by 7 bases and J by 2 bases, with 22 bases between. The CDR3 here is CASTARSGSSNTDTQYF. The CDR3 nucleotides are TGTGCCAGCACAGCGAGGTCCGGGTCCTCTAACACAGATACGCAGTATTTT.

The chain is built from TRBV7-2 and TRBJ2-1; 9 positions agree with TRBD2. CDR1 SGHTA and CDR2 FQGNSA come from the germline V gene. The CDR3 length is 15 residues. Trimming took 2 bases from V and 6 from J; bases not matched to a gene: 5. The CDR3 here is CASSLSSGTFNEQFF. The CDR3 nucleotides read TGTGCCAGCAGCTTATCTAGCGGGACATTCAATGAGCAGTTCTTC.

DNA for the CDR3: TGTGCCATCAGTGAGTCTGGGACAGGGATGGGCTACACCTTC. It is translated as CAISESGTGMGYTF. This sequence joins TRBV10-3 and TRBJ1-2; 9 nucleotides match TRBD1. This CDR3 is 14 amino acids long. CDR1 is ENHRY, CDR2 SYGVKD, per germline. The ends lost 0 bases at V and 8 bases at J; junction bases unmatched: 4.

This clone was seen more than once but under ten times. The rearrangement links TRBV24-1 to TRBJ1-6, with D possibly TRBD1 on 5 matching bases. The CDR3 spans 11 residues. V was cut by 10 bases and J by 10 bases, with 10 bases left in between. Germline CDR1 KGHDR, CDR2 SFDVKD. CDR3 residues: CATGGRSPLHF. DNA of the CDR3: TGTGCCACGGGGGGAAGATCACCCCTCCACTTT.

The genes are TRBV3-1 (or the pseudogene TRBV3-2) and TRBJ2-2; 7 positions agree with TRBD2. The CDR3 contains 15 residues. Trimming removed 4 bases from V and 2 bases from J; junction bases left unmatched: 4. Germline lookup yields CDR1 LGHDT and CDR2 YNNKEL (reference sequence). CDR3 loop: CASSPPGLNTGELFF. The CDR3 DNA sequence: TGTGCCAGCAGCCCCCCGGGACTAAACACCGGGGAGCTGTTTTTT.

V is TRBV28 and J is TRBJ1-5, with 8 bases matching TRBD1. Germline lookup yields CDR1 MDHEN and CDR2 SYDVKM. CDR3 length: 15 amino acids. Unmatched junction bases numbered 3, after V lost 5 bases and J lost 0 bases. CDR3 in DNA: TGTGCCAGCAGTGACAGGGGAATTAGCAATCAGCCCCAGCATTTT. This translates into CASSDRGISNQPQHF.

The chain carries TRBV5-1 and TRBJ1-3; TRBD1 matches 7 bases. This CDR3 comprises 15 residues. The V segment lost 4 bases and the J segment 4 bases; nucleotides outside the gene matches: 8. CDR1 and CDR2 (germline): SGHRS, YFSETQ. The CDR3 is CASSLGTARGNTIYF. The CDR3 DNA is TGCGCCAGCAGCCTGGGGACAGCGAGAGGAAACACCATATATTTT. Using reference TRBV5-1 and TRBJ1-3 for the parts outside the CDR3, the full variable domain is KAGVTQTPRYLIKTRGQQVTLSCSPISGHRSVSWYQQTPGQGLQFLFEYFSETQRNKGNFPGRFSGRQFSNSRSEMNVSTLELGDSALYLCASSLGTARGNTIYFGEGSWLTVV.

The gene calls are TRBV7-9 and TRBJ1-2; 7 bases agree with TRBD1. CDR1 is SEHNR, CDR2 FQNEAQ, per germline (reference sequence). This CDR3 has 16 amino acids. Trimming removed 0 bases from V and 4 bases from J; junction bases left unmatched: 8. CDR3 coding DNA: TGTGCCAGCAGCTTAGCGTACAGGGGAAAGCTCTATGGCTACACCTTC. It is translated as CASSLAYRGKLYGYTF.

The CDR3 DNA follows: TGTGCCAGCAGACAGGGTCCCCCTTTCTACGAGCAGTACTTC. Residues: CASRQGPPFYEQYF. The chain combines TRBV28 with TRBJ2-7; TRBD1 might be the D (6 bases). Germline V gives CDR1 MDHEN, CDR2 SYDVKM. The CDR3 loop spans 14 amino acids. Trimming removed 6 bases at V and 3 bases at J, with 15 bases between.